A single sample is the source of the 26 T cell receptor beta chains below, sequenced in a study of blood T cell repertoires in COVID-19. Measured with immunoSEQ multiplex PCR; TCRdb has only the in-frame clones, and not every one. This sample has fewer than 350,000 clones, with around 90% found just once. Sequencing was carried out using PBMCs or T cells enriched from blood (not recorded which). These receptors all come from a woman between 25 and 40 years old who had recovered from COVID-19.

This chain uses TRBV15 with TRBJ2-1; TRBD1 matches at 7 bases. Germline lookup yields CDR1 LNHNV and CDR2 YYDKDF (reference sequence). V trimming: 0 bases; J trimming: 12 bases; junction bases outside the gene matches: 14. The CDR3 loop spans 16 amino acids. DNA for the CDR3: TGTGCCACCAGCAGAGATAGGGCGACAGGGAGAGTGGGGCAGTTCTTC. Its translation: CATSRDRATGRVGQFF.

The chain carries TRBV28 and TRBJ1-5, with TRBD1 matching 8 bases. Per germline, CDR1 MDHEN and CDR2 SYDVKM. The trim removed 4 bases at V and 3 bases at J, leaving 8 bases unmatched. The CDR3 runs 16 residues. The CDR3 coding sequence is TGTGCCAGCAGTTATAGACAGGGGAGAGTCAATCAGCCCCAGCATTTT. This translates into CASSYRQGRVNQPQHF.

The CDR3 loop reads CASCGQPNTEAFF. The CDR3 nucleotides read TGTGCCAGCTGTGGACAGCCGAACACTGAAGCTTTCTTT. This rearrangement joins TRBV27 to TRBJ1-1, with TRBD1 as a possible D gene (6 bases). V was trimmed by 8 bases and J by 1 base, leaving 11 bases between them. The CDR3 contains 13 residues. Looked up from germline, CDR1 is MNHEY and CDR2 is SMNVEV (reference sequence).

This clone has only a few counts. The CDR3 DNA reads TGTGCCAGCTCACCGCCCCCGGACAGTGCCTACGAGCAGTACTTC. Its translation: CASSPPPDSAYEQYF. V usage is TRBV18 and J usage is TRBJ2-7, with D possibly matching TRBD1 (6 bases). V was trimmed by 3 bases and J by 2 bases, leaving 14 bases between them. Germline loops: CDR1 KGHSH, CDR2 LQKENI. This CDR3 region has 15 residues.

This chain connects TRBV7-3 to TRBJ2-1; 10 bases fit TRBD2. V was clipped by 5 bases and J by 8 bases; unmatched bases: 9. The CDR3 runs to 15 residues. CDR1 SGHTA and CDR2 FQGTGA come from the germline V gene. CDR3 loop: CASSPESGRGDEQFF. The DNA for the CDR3 is TGTGCCAGCAGCCCTGAAAGCGGGAGGGGCGATGAGCAGTTCTTC.

The chain combines TRBV29-1 with TRBJ1-2; 8 bases fit TRBD1. Germline trimming cut 7 bases from V and 8 bases from J; bases unmatched to any gene: 6. CDR3 size: 11 residues. The germline V gene has CDR1 SQVTM and CDR2 ANQGSEA. The CDR3 nucleotides are TGCAGCGCCCGGACAGGGAGCGGCTACACCTTC. Its protein is CSARTGSGYTF.

The chain couples TRBV6-2 or TRBV6-3 to TRBJ1-1; 8 bases are shared with TRBD1. The CDR3 has 20 residues. With V trimmed by 0 bases and J by 0 bases, 15 bases remained unmatched. Germline V gene lookup returns CDR1 MNHEY and CDR2 SVGEGT. CDR3 residues: CASSYSFSQGADFMNTEAFF. CDR3 nucleotides: TGTGCCAGCAGTTACTCGTTTTCGCAGGGGGCAGATTTTATGAACACTGAAGCTTTCTTT.

In this sample, this clone turned up a few times. The rearrangement joins TRBV6-5 to TRBJ2-5; the D gene is possibly TRBD1 (6 bases). Germline CDR1 and CDR2: MNHEY and SVGAGI. The CDR3 extends over 13 amino acids. V was clipped by 8 bases and J by 4 bases, with 14 bases between them. Here the CDR3 DNA reads TGTGCCAGCCTAGAGACAGGTGGAGAGACCCAGTACTTC. Protein sequence: CASLETGGETQYF.

The V gene is TRBV9, the J gene TRBJ1-1; no definite D call. V lost 9 bases and J lost 3, with 3 bases in between. CDR1 and CDR2 (germline): SGDLS, YYNGEE. The CDR3 spans 9 residues. The CDR3 DNA reads TGTGCCACTCACACTGAAGCTTTCTTT. Translating it yields CATHTEAFF.

V is TRBV5-6 and J is TRBJ1-3; no firm D call. The CDR3 covers 14 residues. Germline V gene sequence: CDR1 SGHDT, CDR2 YYEEEE. V dropped 0 bases and J dropped 8 bases, with 12 bases sitting between them. Here the CDR3 reads CASSLEAGSDTIYF. DNA for the CDR3: TGTGCCAGCAGCTTGGAAGCGGGATCGGACACCATATATTTT.

This clone occurred once. This sequence joins TRBV27 and TRBJ2-1; 7 bases agree with TRBD1. This CDR3 has 15 residues. Germline V gene data show CDR1 as MNHEY and CDR2 as SMNVEV (reference sequence). Unmatched junction bases numbered 4, after V lost 5 bases and J lost 0 bases. The CDR3 loop reads CASSHDRASYNEQFF. The CDR3 DNA sequence: TGTGCCAGCAGTCACGACAGGGCCTCCTACAATGAGCAGTTCTTC.

The chain has TRBV19 and TRBJ1-1; a possible D gene is TRBD1 (5 bases). Germline V lookup: CDR1 LNHDA, CDR2 SQIVND (reference sequence). This CDR3 has 15 residues. The ends were cut back, 2 bases at V and 3 bases at J, with 13 bases in the middle. CDR3 DNA sequence: TGTGCCAGTAGTATATCGGGGGAGGCTGACACTGAAGCTTTCTTT. Protein sequence: CASSISGEADTEAFF.

This chain uses TRBV5-1 with TRBJ2-5; possibly TRBD2 for D (6 bases). The germline V gene encodes CDR1 SGHRS and CDR2 YFSETQ. This CDR3 contains 11 residues. Trimming cost V 2 bases and J 11 bases, with 10 bases left between them. This CDR3 reads CASSLGGEQYF. The CDR3 region has the DNA TGCGCCAGCAGCTTAGGAGGGGAGCAGTACTTC.

The V and J genes are TRBV7-8 and TRBJ2-7; TRBD2 matches 11 bases. With 6 bases clipped from V and 4 bases from J, the junction kept 8 bases outside the gene matches. In germline, CDR1 is SGHVS, CDR2 FQNEAQ. This CDR3 spans 15 amino acids. The CDR3 DNA reads TGTGCCAGCAGAAATCTAGCGGGAGGAGGTTACGAGCAGTACTTC. Translated, it gives CASRNLAGGGYEQYF. The variable domain in full, with the rest retrieved from reference TRBV7-8 and TRBJ2-7, is GAGVSQSPRYKVAKRGQDVALRCDPISGHVSLFWYQQALGQGPEFLTYFQNEAQLDKSGLPSDRFFAERPEGSVSTLKIQRTQQEDSAVYLCASRNLAGGGYEQYFGPGTRLTVT.

The chain joins TRBV9 to TRBJ2-1, with a possible D match to TRBD1 (5 bases). The CDR3 covers 15 residues. Germline V gene data show CDR1 as SGDLS and CDR2 as YYNGEE. The V end was cut by 0 bases, the J end by 8 bases, with 15 bases between. The CDR3 DNA sequence: TGTGCCAGCAGCGTAGAACCCACAGGCCTGGATGAGCAGTTCTTC. It translates to CASSVEPTGLDEQFF.

This clone came up once. This chain joins TRBV4-2 and TRBJ2-7, with D possibly matching TRBD1 (6 bases). Trimming removed 2 bases at V and 4 bases at J, with 9 bases between. The CDR3 is 13 residues long. CDR1 is LGHNA and CDR2 is YNFKEQ in the germline V gene. DNA for the CDR3: TGTGCCAGCAGCCAACCACAGGGTTACGAGCAGTACTTC. This encodes CASSQPQGYEQYF.

This rearrangement joins TRBV19 to TRBJ2-5; possibly TRBD2 for D (6 bases). CDR1 is LNHDA, CDR2 SQIVND, per germline (reference sequence). The CDR3 runs to 14 residues. V lost 4 bases to trimming and J lost 2 bases, with 11 bases between them. The CDR3 loop reads CASSRRLGQETQYF. The CDR3 DNA sequence: TGTGCCAGTAGTAGGCGACTAGGACAAGAGACCCAGTACTTC. The complete variable domain, with remaining parts taken from reference TRBV19 and TRBJ2-5, reads DGGITQSPKYLFRKEGQNVTLSCEQNLNHDAMYWYRQDPGQGLRLIYYSQIVNDFQKGDIAEGYSVSREKKESFPLTVTSAQKNPTAFYLCASSRRLGQETQYFGPGTRLLVL.

The rearrangement links TRBV5-1 to TRBJ2-1, with D tentatively TRBD1 (6 bases). Germline CDR1 reads SGHRS; CDR2 reads YFSETQ. The germline V and J ends were trimmed by 1 base and 8 bases, with 19 bases remaining between them. CDR3 length: 16 amino acids. The DNA for the CDR3 is TGCGCCAGCAGCTTGCAGACTGACAAGCCAGGGGATGAGCAGTTCTTC. It translates to CASSLQTDKPGDEQFF.

V gene TRBV3-1 (or the pseudogene TRBV3-2) combines with J gene TRBJ2-1; 13 bases are a match to TRBD2. CDR1 is LGHDT and CDR2 is YNNKEL in the germline V gene (reference sequence). V lost 4 bases, J lost 4 bases, and 13 bases stayed unmatched. The CDR3 contains 19 residues. The CDR3, as DNA: TGTGCCAGCAGCCCTCAGGGACTAGCGGGAAGTACTTTATACAATGAGCAGTTCTTC. It is translated as CASSPQGLAGSTLYNEQFF.

The chain employs TRBV28 and TRBJ1-4; D call uncertain. The CDR3 sequence is 13 residues long. CDR1 MDHEN and CDR2 SYDVKM come from the germline V gene. Trimming removed 9 bases from V and 0 bases from J, with 8 bases in between. The CDR3 here is CASGGTTNEKLFF. The CDR3 DNA reads as TGTGCCAGTGGAGGAACAACTAATGAAAAACTGTTTTTT.

The CDR3 protein is CSVEVGRGTDTQYF. In nucleotides, the CDR3 is TGCAGCGTTGAGGTCGGCAGGGGCACAGATACGCAGTATTTT. This chain connects TRBV29-1 to TRBJ2-3; tentatively, D is TRBD1 (5 bases). V dropped 3 bases and J dropped 1 base, with 11 bases sitting between them. The length of the CDR3 is 14 residues. CDR1 is SQVTM, CDR2 ANQGSEA, per germline.

This clone was observed a single time. The CDR3 reads CASMGHSYGYTF. The CDR3 DNA reads TGTGCCAGCATGGGACACAGCTATGGCTACACCTTC. The chain is built from TRBV2 and TRBJ1-2; D is possibly TRBD1 (6 bases). This CDR3 is built from 12 residues. Trimming took off 7 bases at V and 4 bases at J, with 10 bases between the two ends. The V gene's germline CDR1 is SNHLY and CDR2 FYNNEI. The whole variable domain, filled in from reference TRBV2 and TRBJ1-2, reads EPEVTQTPSHQVTQMGQEVILRCVPISNHLYFYWYRQILGQKVEFLVSFYNNEISEKSEIFDDQFSVERPDGSNFTLKIRSTKLEDSAMYFCASMGHSYGYTFGSGTRLTVV.

The genes are TRBV9 and TRBJ2-2, with a weak D call TRBD1 (5 bases). Germline CDR1 SGDLS, CDR2 YYNGEE. This CDR3 has 14 amino acids. V was pared by 1 base and J by 6 bases, with 10 bases between. CDR3 coding DNA: TGTGCCAGCAGCGTAAAAGGGGCTCCCGGGGAGCTGTTTTTT. Its translation: CASSVKGAPGELFF.

The chain carries TRBV11-3 and TRBJ2-1, with 9 bases matching TRBD2. CDR3 length: 15 amino acids. Germline CDR1 reads SGHNT; CDR2 reads YENEEA. V was clipped by 8 bases and J by 9 bases; unmatched bases: 14. The CDR3 nucleotides are TGTGCCAGCGGTCCCGGAGGGCGGGGGGGTTTTGAGCAGTTCTTC. It codes for CASGPGGRGGFEQFF.

This clone has more than one count but fewer than ten. The rearrangement uses TRBV5-1 and TRBJ1-1; unclear D gene. The CDR3 covers 14 residues. With 0 bases removed from V and 5 bases from J, the gap between germline ends came to 11 bases. Per germline, CDR1 SGHRS and CDR2 YFSETQ. The CDR3 region is CASSLEPQITEAFF. The DNA of the CDR3 is TGCGCCAGCAGCTTGGAACCACAGATTACTGAAGCTTTCTTT.

The chain carries TRBV2 and TRBJ2-7; no clear D gene. Trimming removed 0 bases from V and 2 bases from J, with 8 bases in between. Germline CDR1 reads SNHLY; CDR2 reads FYNNEI. CDR3 length: 14 amino acids. The CDR3 nucleotides read TGTGCCAGCAGTGAAGCGGGTCAGGCCTACGAGCAGTACTTC. This translates into CASSEAGQAYEQYF.